A single sample gave rise to the 14 T cell receptor beta chains below, sequenced in a study of T cell responses to AZD1222 COVID-19 vaccine. Profiled with immunoSEQ multiplex PCR; TCRdb holds only in-frame clones, not every one. The sample holds around 95,000 clones, approximately 87% seen once. This material consisted of peripheral blood, taken on day 0 of AZD1222 vaccination. The receptors derive from an adult in good health.

The chain is built from TRBV29-1 and TRBJ2-3; TRBD1 matches 8 bases. J gave up 8 bases and V 7 bases, and 8 bases lay outside the gene matches. This CDR3 spans 12 amino acids. Germline assignment: CDR1 SQVTM and CDR2 ANQGSEA. The CDR3 reads CSADRAEGTQYF. The CDR3 nucleotides read TGCAGCGCGGACAGGGCCGAGGGTACGCAGTATTTT.

This chain links TRBV4-3 with TRBJ2-2; D uncertain. CDR3 length equals 11 residues. V was shortened by 3 bases and J by 6 bases, with 2 bases between the two germline ends. CDR1 is LGHNA and CDR2 is YSLEER in the germline V gene. CDR3 protein: CASSQAGELFF. As DNA, the CDR3 is TGCGCCAGCAGCCAGGCCGGGGAGCTGTTTTTT.

This clone was seen just once. V is TRBV28 and J is TRBJ2-7; no clear D. Germline assignment: CDR1 MDHEN and CDR2 SYDVKM. Trimming stripped 1 base from V and 2 bases from J, with 3 bases between. The CDR3 length is 12 residues. The CDR3 protein is CASSLFTYEQYF. CDR3 nucleotide sequence: TGTGCCAGCAGTTTATTCACCTACGAGCAGTACTTC.

The CDR3 nucleotides read TGTGCCAGCGGGTTGACCCAAGAGACCCAGTACTTC. Encoded protein: CASGLTQETQYF. The chain couples TRBV28 to TRBJ2-5; D is ambiguous. The germline V and J ends were trimmed by 8 bases and 1 base, with 8 bases remaining between them. Germline CDR1 reads MDHEN; CDR2 reads SYDVKM. This CDR3 is 12 amino acids long.

The chain links TRBV7-3 to TRBJ2-3, with D uncertain. The CDR3 has 14 residues. Germline values: CDR1 SGHTA, CDR2 FQGTGA. V dropped 3 bases and J dropped 0 bases, with 7 bases sitting between them. The CDR3 sequence is CASSLTASTDTQYF. The DNA of the CDR3 is TGTGCCAGCAGCTTGACGGCCAGCACAGATACGCAGTATTTT.

The J gene is TRBJ1-1, the V gene TRBV7-9; D not resolved. The CDR3 runs 12 residues. Germline lookup yields CDR1 SEHNR and CDR2 FQNEAQ (reference sequence). Trimming shortened V by 0 bases and J by 5 bases, and 4 bases separated the two germline ends. Here the CDR3 reads CASSLAPTEAFF. As DNA, the CDR3 is TGTGCCAGCAGCTTAGCGCCGACTGAAGCTTTCTTT.

This chain connects TRBV4-1 to TRBJ2-4; 7 nucleotides align to TRBD2. The V and J ends lost 0 bases and 0 bases, in that order; junction bases with no gene match: 5. There are 17 residues in the CDR3. Germline CDR1 is MGHRA and CDR2 is YSYEKL. CDR3 DNA: TGCGCCAGCAGCCAAGATCTAGCGGAACTAGCCAAAAACATTCAGTACTTC. Translating it yields CASSQDLAELAKNIQYF.

The rearrangement uses TRBV19 and TRBJ2-2; 7 bases are shared with TRBD1. The germline V gene encodes CDR1 LNHDA and CDR2 SQIVND (reference sequence). Germline trimming cut 6 bases from V and 4 bases from J; bases unmatched to any gene: 14. This CDR3 comprises 17 residues. DNA of the CDR3: TGTGCCAGTAGGCTGAAGACAGGGAGCAGAATCACCGGGGAGCTGTTTTTT. This gives the protein CASRLKTGSRITGELFF.

This chain joins TRBV3-1 (or the pseudogene TRBV3-2) and TRBJ2-7; D not resolved. V was trimmed by 3 bases and J by 2 bases, leaving 11 bases between them. The CDR3 loop spans 14 amino acids. Looked up from germline, CDR1 is LGHDT and CDR2 is YNNKEL (reference sequence). This chain's CDR3 is CASSQGAAAYEQYF. Here the CDR3 DNA reads TGTGCCAGCAGCCAGGGTGCCGCTGCCTACGAGCAGTACTTC.

The chain combines TRBV3-1 (or the pseudogene TRBV3-2) with TRBJ1-2; weak D call: TRBD1 (6 bases). The CDR3 totals 16 residues. V shed 4 bases and J shed 7 bases, with 22 bases lying between them. The germline gives CDR1 LGHDT, CDR2 YNNKEL (reference sequence). CDR3 coding DNA: TGTGCCAGCAGCCCGAGAATGGGGGCGGGTGGTATTGGCTACACCTTC. The encoded protein is CASSPRMGAGGIGYTF.

This chain joins TRBV5-1 and TRBJ1-2; 8 bases agree with TRBD1. The junction had 20 bases not matched to a gene; V was cut back by 5 bases and J by 8 bases. The CDR3 is made up of 17 amino acids. CDR1 is SGHRS and CDR2 is YFSETQ in the germline V gene. The CDR3 nucleotides read TGCGCCAGCAGGATTGGAACAGGGGGAAATAGGGGGAACGGCTACACCTTC. Protein: CASRIGTGGNRGNGYTF.

The rearrangement joins TRBV27 to TRBJ1-5, with 9 bases identical to TRBD1. This CDR3 has 15 amino acids. The V and J ends lost 4 bases and 3 bases, in that order; junction bases with no gene match: 4. Germline CDR1 is MNHEY and CDR2 is SMNVEV (reference sequence). CDR3 nucleotides: TGTGCCAGCAGTTCAGGACAGGGGTCCAATCAGCCCCAGCATTTT. Translated: CASSSGQGSNQPQHF.

This chain links TRBV7-8 with TRBJ1-2, with no clear D. Per the germline V gene, CDR1 is SGHVS and CDR2 is FQNEAQ. V lost 1 base to trimming and J lost 1 base, with 7 bases between them. The CDR3 sequence is 14 residues long. CDR3 bases: TGTGCCAGCAGCTTAGGACTTTTTAACTATGGCTACACCTTC. This gives the protein CASSLGLFNYGYTF.

The J gene is TRBJ1-6, the V gene TRBV10-3; D gene ambiguous. This CDR3 spans 17 amino acids. In germline, CDR1 is ENHRY, CDR2 SYGVKD. Trimming removed 0 bases from V and 8 bases from J, with 17 bases in between. The CDR3: CAISESGQAYPYSPLHF. The CDR3 nucleotides are TGTGCCATCAGTGAGTCGGGTCAGGCTTACCCTTATTCACCCCTCCACTTT.